This T cell receptor (beta chain) is from a study of beta chain features in type 1 diabetes. The overall study: Cells sorted and examined across all samples totaled more than 95,000,000. Overall study findings and caveats: Patients showed naive, central memory and Treg TCRB repertoires that appeared more similar than those of healthy donors. A potential PCR bias toward shorter templates would be equal in patient and control samples. Small HLA sub-analyses could not settle whether HLA shapes TCRB rearrangement. There was a moderate but significant shortening of TCRB CDR3s in all four CD4+ subsets of Type 1 diabetes patients.

A few counts support this clone. What it recognizes is unknown. The CDR3 extends over 11 amino acids. Trimming took 4 bases from V and 6 from J, leaving 7 bases between them. CDR1 and CDR2 from the germline V gene are SGHVS and FNYEAQ. The entirety of the isolated RNA underwent reverse transcription, so expressed TCRB transcripts were sequenced. Sequencing used immunoSEQ multiplex PCR; TCRdb keeps in-frame clones, though not all of them. The sample carries about 400,000 clones, 10% to 15% recorded once. Sequenced: naive CD4+ T cells from blood. The clonotype comes from a woman under 30 with type 1 diabetes. This sequence joins TRBV7-6 and TRBJ2-7; no clear D. CDR3 DNA sequence: TGTGCCAGCAGCTCCAGTGGCGAGCAGTACTTC. Protein product: CASSSSGEQYF.